The 30 T cell receptor beta chains listed next were all sequenced from one sample in a study of PD-L1 blockade in urothelial cancer. Sequenced by immunoSEQ multiplex PCR; TCRdb stores in-frame clones only, minus some. The table has 100,000 or so clones, about nine tenths seen once. The sequencing here drew on PBMCs, taken around atezolizumab (anti-PD-L1) treatment. The receptors derive from a woman of 80 years or more with urothelial cancer.

V is TRBV7-9 and J is TRBJ2-1; D is unclear. Germline CDR1 reads SEHNR; CDR2 reads FQNEAQ (reference sequence). This CDR3 has 16 residues. Trimming cost V 1 base and J 0 bases, with 10 bases left between them. CDR3 sequence (DNA): TGTGCCAGCAGCTTAGTCCACGTACTCTCCTACAATGAGCAGTTCTTC. Residues: CASSLVHVLSYNEQFF.

This chain uses TRBV27 with TRBJ1-1; 9 bases agree with TRBD1. Germline values: CDR1 MNHEY, CDR2 SMNVEV (reference sequence). The length of the CDR3 is 14 residues. J gave up 5 bases and V 4 bases, and 5 bases lay outside the gene matches. The DNA of the CDR3 is TGTGCCAGCAGTTATACAGGGGGCAATACTGAAGCTTTCTTT. It specifies CASSYTGGNTEAFF.

This sequence joins TRBV10-2 and TRBJ2-5; 9 positions agree with TRBD2. Germline V gene data show CDR1 as WSHSY and CDR2 as SAAADI. Trimming cost V 5 bases and J 6 bases; bases outside gene matches: 7. This CDR3 spans 14 amino acids. The CDR3 coding sequence is TGCGCCAGCAGTTTAGGGCGGGAGGGGAAGACCCAGTACTTC. Residues: CASSLGREGKTQYF.

This sequence joins TRBV28 and TRBJ2-7, with 9 bases aligning to TRBD2. Germline V gives CDR1 MDHEN, CDR2 SYDVKM. J lost 0 bases, V lost 7 bases, and 22 bases had no gene match. The CDR3 is made up of 20 amino acids. The DNA for the CDR3 is TGTGCCAGCACTTCCCAGCGAGCGGGAGGCCCTACCAGGACCTCCTACGAGCAGTACTTC. Translation gives CASTSQRAGGPTRTSYEQYF.

The chain uses TRBV28 and TRBJ2-1; D is perhaps TRBD2 (5 bases). Trimming cost V 7 bases and J 2 bases, with 12 bases left between them. CDR1 and CDR2 (germline): MDHEN, SYDVKM. The CDR3 has 14 residues. DNA for the CDR3: TGTGCCAGCAAGAGCGGAGCAGCCTACAATGAGCAGTTCTTC. Translation: CASKSGAAYNEQFF.

The J gene is TRBJ1-3, the V gene TRBV7-2; D not certain. CDR1 and CDR2 (germline): SGHTA, FQGNSA. With 0 bases removed from V and 0 bases from J, the gap between germline ends came to 6 bases. The CDR3 has 15 residues. In DNA form, the CDR3 reads TGTGCCAGCAGCTTAGCGCTCGGCTCTGGAAACACCATATATTTT. Protein sequence: CASSLALGSGNTIYF. The variable domain in full, with the rest retrieved from reference TRBV7-2 and TRBJ1-3, is GAGVSQSPSNKVTEKGKDVELRCDPISGHTALYWYRQSLGQGLEFLIYFQGNSAPDKSGLPSDRFSAERTGGSVSTLTIQRTQQEDSAVYLCASSLALGSGNTIYFGEGSWLTVV.

The chain has TRBV30 and TRBJ2-3; 7 bases are shared with TRBD1. Germline V gives CDR1 GTSNPN, CDR2 SVGIG (reference sequence). The J segment lost 4 bases and the V segment lost 4 bases, leaving 2 bases of the junction unmatched. The CDR3 is made up of 12 amino acids. This CDR3 is CAWTRGSDTQYF. The CDR3 coding sequence is TGTGCCTGGACCAGGGGGTCAGATACGCAGTATTTT.

The chain employs TRBV5-8 and TRBJ2-7, with a tentative D call TRBD2 (6 bases). Germline V CDR1 and CDR2: SGHTS, YDEGEE. The CDR3 spans 11 residues. V was shortened by 1 base and J by 7 bases, with 6 bases between the two germline ends. The CDR3 sequence is CASSLRGEQYF. CDR3 in DNA: TGTGCCAGCAGCTTGCGGGGGGAGCAGTACTTC.

This clone was detected only a few times. The chain recombines TRBV5-4 with TRBJ1-2, with TRBD1 matching 9 bases. Trimming took 4 bases from V and 5 from J; bases not matched to a gene: 12. Germline V gene lookup returns CDR1 SGHNT and CDR2 YYREEE (reference sequence). The CDR3 runs to 16 residues. The CDR3 nucleotides read TGTGCCAGCAGCGTTGGGGACAGGGCGGCCAGATATGGCTACACCTTC. Translated, it gives CASSVGDRAARYGYTF.

The chain combines TRBV7-8 with TRBJ1-4, with D hard to call. Germline V gives CDR1 SGHVS, CDR2 FQNEAQ. The V end lost 3 bases, the J end lost 6 bases, and 2 bases lay between the germline ends. The CDR3 totals 11 residues. The CDR3 sequence is CASSFDEKLFF. The CDR3 coding sequence is TGTGCCAGCAGCTTCGATGAAAAACTGTTTTTT.

The rearrangement links TRBV7-3 to TRBJ2-1, with 7 bases matching TRBD1. Germline loops: CDR1 SGHTA, CDR2 FQGTGA. The V segment lost 5 bases and the J segment 10 bases; nucleotides outside the gene matches: 11. The CDR3 extends over 14 amino acids. CDR3 loop: CASSDRTGAGEQFF. The CDR3 DNA reads as TGTGCCAGCAGCGATCGCACAGGGGCAGGGGAGCAGTTCTTC.

The chain links TRBV28 to TRBJ2-7; 11 bases are shared with TRBD2. This CDR3 comprises 14 residues. V was pared by 9 bases and J by 2 bases, with 6 bases of the junction left unmatched. Germline assignment: CDR1 MDHEN and CDR2 SYDVKM. The CDR3 loop is CASSNSGRAYEQYF. DNA for the CDR3: TGTGCCAGTAGTAATAGCGGGAGGGCCTACGAGCAGTACTTC.

This chain joins TRBV10-1 and TRBJ2-1, with D perhaps TRBD2 (5 bases). The CDR3 loop spans 14 amino acids. V gave up 2 bases and J gave up 7 bases, with 12 bases separating them. Germline V CDR1 and CDR2: WNHNN, SYGVQD (reference sequence). CDR3 in amino acids: CASSEGLTHNEQFF. The DNA for the CDR3 is TGCGCCAGCAGTGAGGGACTTACCCATAATGAGCAGTTCTTC.

This chain joins TRBV25-1 and TRBJ2-7, with 11 bases identical to TRBD2. Trimming at V came to 2 bases and at J to 2 bases, leaving 2 bases not matched to a gene. CDR1 and CDR2 from the germline V gene are MGHDK and SYGVNS. CDR3 length: 15 amino acids. This CDR3 reads CASSEGLAGTYEQYF. CDR3 nucleotide sequence: TGTGCCAGCAGTGAAGGACTAGCGGGCACCTACGAGCAGTACTTC.

The CDR3 region is CASSLANTGELFF. DNA for the CDR3: TGTGCCAGCAGCTTGGCAAACACCGGGGAGCTGTTTTTT. The V and J genes are TRBV11-2 and TRBJ2-2, with D hard to call. The CDR3 is 13 amino acids. In germline, CDR1 is SGHAT, CDR2 FQNNGV. V was clipped by 3 bases and J by 2 bases, with 4 bases between them.

The gene calls are TRBV19 and TRBJ1-1; no clear D gene. The CDR3 totals 14 residues. V dropped 6 bases and J dropped 1 base, with 12 bases sitting between them. CDR1 LNHDA and CDR2 SQIVND come from the germline V gene (reference sequence). The CDR3 sequence: CASSLIRENTEAFF. DNA of the CDR3: TGTGCCAGTAGCCTAATCCGGGAGAACACTGAAGCTTTCTTT. Together with reference TRBV19 and TRBJ1-1, the CDR3 gives the full variable domain: DGGITQSPKYLFRKEGQNVTLSCEQNLNHDAMYWYRQDPGQGLRLIYYSQIVNDFQKGDIAEGYSVSREKKESFPLTVTSAQKNPTAFYLCASSLIRENTEAFFGQGTRLTVV.

This clone was detected only a few times. V and J are TRBV30 and TRBJ1-5, with D maybe TRBD1 (5 bases). CDR1 and CDR2 (germline): GTSNPN, SVGIG (reference sequence). This CDR3 spans 13 amino acids. V was trimmed by 4 bases and J by 1 base, leaving 8 bases between them. This chain's CDR3 is CAWTGGSNQPQHF. The DNA for the CDR3 is TGTGCCTGGACCGGGGGGAGCAATCAGCCCCAGCATTTT.

The chain links TRBV29-1 to TRBJ1-5; D is unresolved. Germline CDR1 SQVTM, CDR2 ANQGSEA. The CDR3 is 13 residues long. V shed 3 bases and J shed 3 bases, with 9 bases lying between them. CDR3 protein: CSVDAGPNQPQHF. The CDR3 region has the DNA TGCAGCGTTGATGCAGGTCCCAATCAGCCCCAGCATTTT.

The gene calls are TRBV18 and TRBJ1-5; a possible D gene is TRBD1 (5 bases). The germline V gene encodes CDR1 KGHSH and CDR2 LQKENI. CDR3 length: 15 amino acids. V was cut by 3 bases and J by 2 bases, with 11 bases left in between. CDR3: CASSPPEGGNQPQHF. The DNA of the CDR3 is TGTGCCAGCTCACCTCCCGAAGGGGGCAATCAGCCCCAGCATTTT.

About this clone: Different DNA sequences within this sample yield the same CDR3. The J gene is TRBJ2-1, the V gene TRBV5-1, with 8 bases lining up with TRBD2. The CDR3 has 15 amino acids. V shed 1 base, J shed 0 bases, and the junction held 0 bases outside the gene matches. Germline V gene sequence: CDR1 SGHRS, CDR2 YFSETQ. The CDR3 reads CASSLTSGSYNEQFF. The CDR3 DNA reads as TGCGCCAGCAGCTTGACTAGCGGCTCCTACAATGAGCAGTTCTTC.

This rearrangement joins TRBV18 to TRBJ1-5; 8 bases line up with TRBD1. CDR3 length equals 16 residues. The germline gives CDR1 KGHSH, CDR2 LQKENI. Germline trimming cut 0 bases from V and 4 bases from J; bases unmatched to any gene: 5. The chain's CDR3 is CASSPPWDRSNQPQHF. DNA for the CDR3: TGTGCCAGCTCACCACCTTGGGACAGGTCGAATCAGCCCCAGCATTTT.

V and J are TRBV6-5 and TRBJ2-3; D call uncertain. The ends were cut back, 6 bases at V and 8 bases at J, with 9 bases in the middle. Germline V gene lookup returns CDR1 MNHEY and CDR2 SVGAGI. This CDR3 is 11 amino acids long. The CDR3 protein is CASRETTTQYF. The DNA of the CDR3 is TGTGCCAGCAGAGAAACTACTACGCAGTATTTT.

The CDR3 loop reads CASSGDRARTEAFF. CDR3 nucleotides: TGTGCCAGCAGTGGCGACAGGGCAAGGACTGAAGCTTTCTTT. The J gene is TRBJ1-1, the V gene TRBV2; 7 positions match TRBD1. V lost 4 bases to trimming and J lost 5 bases; unmatched junction nucleotides: 7. This CDR3 is built from 14 residues. Germline assignment: CDR1 SNHLY and CDR2 FYNNEI.

The rearrangement uses TRBV5-1 and TRBJ2-2, with 9 bases identical to TRBD1. The CDR3 is made up of 15 amino acids. Germline CDR1 reads SGHRS; CDR2 reads YFSETQ. V dropped 4 bases and J dropped 7; count of bases not matched to a gene: 8. The CDR3 coding sequence is TGCGCCAGCAGCCAGGGACAGGGCTTGGGCGGGGAGCTGTTTTTT. Translating it yields CASSQGQGLGGELFF.

This chain links TRBV29-1 with TRBJ2-1; possibly TRBD2 for D (5 bases). CDR3 length: 14 amino acids. Germline assignment: CDR1 SQVTM and CDR2 ANQGSEA. V was trimmed by 2 bases and J by 4 bases, leaving 12 bases between them. Here the CDR3 DNA reads TGCAGCGTTGAACCGTTCGGGAAGTACAATGAGCAGTTCTTC. Amino acid sequence: CSVEPFGKYNEQFF.

This sequence joins TRBV21-1 and TRBJ1-2. TRBV21-1 is described as a pseudogene. The CDR3 totals 12 residues. CDR3 sequence: CASSPPEDGYTF. In nucleotides, the CDR3 is TGTGCCAGCAGCCCCCCGGAGGATGGCTACACCTTC.

J is TRBJ2-5 and V is TRBV5-4; 8 bases align to TRBD1. This CDR3 contains 15 residues. With 4 bases clipped from V and 5 bases from J, the junction kept 10 bases outside the gene matches. CDR1 SGHNT and CDR2 YYREEE come from the germline V gene (reference sequence). In DNA, the CDR3 is TGTGCCAGCAGCCCCCGGACAGGGTCGGGGGAGACCCAGTACTTC. As protein: CASSPRTGSGETQYF.

The CDR3 DNA reads TGTGCCAGCAGCTTAGGGAGCTTCTACGAGCAGTACTTC. Translation gives CASSLGSFYEQYF. The chain couples TRBV7-2 to TRBJ2-7, with unresolved D. V shed 1 base and J shed 3 bases, with 7 bases lying between them. The CDR3 contains 13 residues. Germline V gives CDR1 SGHTA, CDR2 FQGNSA.

The chain has TRBV4-1 and TRBJ1-1; 8 bases fit TRBD1. Germline-derived CDR1 and CDR2 are MGHRA and YSYEKL. The CDR3 sequence is 15 residues long. Trimming at V came to 4 bases and at J to 5 bases, leaving 9 bases not matched to a gene. In DNA form, the CDR3 reads TGCGCCAGCAGCCGTGCCGGACAGGGCGGAACTGAAGCTTTCTTT. Translated, it gives CASSRAGQGGTEAFF.

CDR3 nucleotides: TGTGCCACCTCTATGGGGCCAGGGGAGACCCAGTACTTC. Protein: CATSMGPGETQYF. The V and J genes are TRBV19 and TRBJ2-5, with D perhaps TRBD1 (5 bases). The V gene lost 10 bases and the J gene lost 5 bases, with 17 bases spanning the gap. CDR1 is LNHDA, CDR2 SQIVND, per germline (reference sequence). This CDR3 comprises 13 residues.